This T cell receptor beta chain is drawn from a study of T cell responses to AZD1222 COVID-19 vaccine. A remark on this clone: Its antigen is as yet unknown.

The CDR3 is 11 amino acids. The V gene's germline CDR1 is DFQATT and CDR2 SNEGSKA (reference sequence). Trimming left V 5 bases short and J 6 bases short, with 11 bases between. Clones were sequenced by immunoSEQ multiplex PCR, and TCRdb holds only the in-frame ones, with some missing. Among about 120,000 clones listed, approximately 90% were seen once. General study results and limits: Among the donors, most were white British and more were female, and clonal diversity was possibly underestimated. Among vaccine-associated CD4 TCRs, coverage spanned spike, with dominance at 160-218 and 743-854. Spike-specific TCRs gained breadth and depth after people received two AZD1222 doses. Baseline testing showed seropositivity in only a handful of AZD1222 recipients.

This TCR was sampled from an adult who received the AZD1222 COVID-19 vaccine. Here the sequenced sample was peripheral blood, taken 28 days after the second AZD1222 dose. The chain couples TRBV20-1 to TRBJ2-7; D call uncertain. CDR3 in amino acids: CSAPLRSEQYF. The CDR3 DNA follows: TGCAGTGCTCCCTTACGAAGCGAGCAGTACTTC.